This T cell receptor beta chain was profiled in a study of shared clonotypes between healthy human individuals. Assay: immunoSEQ multiplex PCR; the TCRdb copy retains only in-frame clones and omits some. The table includes 980,000 or so clones, about 80% detected once. CDR3 length equals 16 residues. The V gene's germline CDR1 is KGHSH and CDR2 LQKENI. Trimming left V 0 bases short and J 5 bases short, with 13 bases between. Caucasian adults residing in Nashville, Tennessee made up all the donors. Study-wide results and limits: The sharing of 4.5% to 5.5% of naive CD4 clonotypes was seen across several donors. Despite large depth, rarefaction showed incomplete sorted-subset sequencing.

Of note for this clone: No antigen is known for it.

The TCR originated in a man aged 18 to 29 in good health. This chain uses TRBV18 with TRBJ2-2; D is possibly TRBD1 or TRBD2 (6 bases each). Input material: memory CD4+ T cells sorted from blood. Subset noted: CD45RA-negative fraction. The CDR3 nucleotides are TGTGCCAGCTCACCACCAATCAGGGGAGGAACCGGGGAGCTGTTTTTT. Residues: CASSPPIRGGTGELFF.